The T cell receptor (beta chain) under discussion was sequenced for a study of response to subunit inactivated influenza vaccine. Regarding the study as a whole: It was the authors' suggestion that each seasonal influenza vaccination recruits few new T cells.

This clonotype was observed at least ten times. The antigen is not known. TCRdb re-analysed the RT-PCR reads in MiXCR, keeping a single row per CDR3 protein. The data contain a few hundred thousand distinct CDR3 sequences, 13% to 15% of them singletons. Germline CDR1 and CDR2: SGHTA and FQGNSA. CDR3 length: 14 residues. V shed 5 bases and J shed 2 bases, with 10 bases lying between them. The TCR sequence derives from a man in his fifties who received an inactivated influenza vaccine. Sequencing used PBMCs from blood, obtained about 11 days after vaccination. The V call is TRBV7-2, the J call TRBJ1-3; D gene unclear. CDR3 protein: CASSPSIPGNTIYF. The CDR3 DNA reads TGTGCCAGCAGCCCCTCGATACCTGGAAACACCATATATTTT.